This T cell receptor (beta chain) was identified during a study of blood T cell repertoires in COVID-19. Study at large: From T cells, B-cell-depleted T cells, or PBMCs came the material, which was cDNA or gDNA.

TCRdb's table, derived via immunoSEQ multiplex PCR, lists solely in-frame clones and lacks some. The table has about 190,000 clones, roughly nine tenths seen once. Germline-derived CDR1 and CDR2 are LNHDA and SQIVND (reference sequence). V lost 3 bases and J lost 5, with 16 bases in between. The CDR3 spans 15 residues. V usage is TRBV19 and J usage is TRBJ2-5; D unclear. The sample taken for sequencing was peripheral blood. This TCR was recovered from a man aged 40-49 years with acute or convalescent COVID-19. CDR3 residues: CASSISFGRFETQYF. The DNA for the CDR3 is TGTGCCAGTAGTATCTCGTTCGGCAGGTTTGAGACCCAGTACTTC. The whole variable domain, remainder taken from reference TRBV19 and TRBJ2-5, is DGGITQSPKYLFRKEGQNVTLSCEQNLNHDAMYWYRQDPGQGLRLIYYSQIVNDFQKGDIAEGYSVSREKKESFPLTVTSAQKNPTAFYLCASSISFGRFETQYFGPGTRLLVL.